This TCR beta chain was documented in a study of blood T cell repertoires in COVID-19. On the study more broadly: PBMCs, B-cell-depleted T cells, or T cells provided the cDNA or gDNA that made up the material.

In the authors' methods: Amplification of reference gene primers provided the estimated nucleated cell counts. Sequenced by immunoSEQ multiplex PCR; TCRdb stores in-frame clones only, minus some. Clonal size and the V and J genes are those of that table, whereas D and trimming came from the DNA. This sample has over 450,000 clones, with approximately 92% found just once. Enrollment of patients from Seattle took place during active infection, with longitudinal follow-up. Trimming took 2 bases from V and 7 from J, leaving 17 bases between them. This CDR3 contains 16 residues. Germline V gene sequence: CDR1 SEHNR, CDR2 FQNEAQ (reference sequence).

The TCR comes from a man younger than 35 with COVID-19, enrolled during active disease. The chain uses TRBV7-9 and TRBJ1-4, with D tentatively TRBD1 (6 bases). Input material: peripheral blood. The DNA of the CDR3 is TGTGCCAGCAGCTTAATCAGGCAGGGGTTGGGTGAAAAACTGTTTTTT. The encoded protein is CASSLIRQGLGEKLFF.